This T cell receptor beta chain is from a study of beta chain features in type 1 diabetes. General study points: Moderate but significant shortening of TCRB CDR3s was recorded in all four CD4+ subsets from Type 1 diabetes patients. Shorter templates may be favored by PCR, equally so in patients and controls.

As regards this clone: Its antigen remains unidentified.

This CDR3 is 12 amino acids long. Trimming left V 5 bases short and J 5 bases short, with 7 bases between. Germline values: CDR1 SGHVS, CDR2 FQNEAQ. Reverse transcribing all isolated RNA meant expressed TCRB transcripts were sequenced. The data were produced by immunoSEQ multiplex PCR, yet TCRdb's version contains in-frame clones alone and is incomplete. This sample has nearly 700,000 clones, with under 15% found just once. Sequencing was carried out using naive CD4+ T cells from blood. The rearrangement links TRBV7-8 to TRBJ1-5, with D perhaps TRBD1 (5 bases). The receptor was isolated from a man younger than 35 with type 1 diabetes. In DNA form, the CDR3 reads TGTGCCAGCAGCCGAGGGGATCAGCCCCAGCATTTT. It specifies CASSRGDQPQHF.